Listed below are T cell receptor beta chains from one sample, sequenced in a study of shared clonotypes between healthy human individuals. The data were produced by immunoSEQ multiplex PCR, yet TCRdb's version contains in-frame clones alone and is incomplete. The sample shows over 2 million clones, 85% to 95% of them seen only once. Specimen: naive CD4+ T cells from PBMCs. The receptors here all came from a young man in good health. Some clones in this sample may be carry-over from other donors' samples. CDR3s include the opening cysteine and the closing phenylalanine or tryptophan. Fields, in order: clone size, V gene, J gene, D gene, CDR3 protein, CDR3 DNA. D genes are given only for firm matches. Clone size is not always given. Where it is, it says once, few, many or a class for expanded clones.

NA	TRBV5-6	TRBJ1-3	NA	CASSLEPSSGNTIYF	TGTGCCAGCAGCTTGGAACCCAGCTCTGGAAACACCATATATTTT
NA	TRBV9	TRBJ2-5	NA	CASSGGGTPIQETQYF	TGTGCCAGCAGCGGAGGGGGGACACCAATTCAAGAGACCCAGTACTTC
NA	TRBV28	TRBJ1-2	NA	CASSPGRGYTF	TGTGCCAGCAGCCCCGGGAGAGGCTACACCTTC
NA	TRBV29-1	TRBJ2-2	NA	CSVLWDNSGELFF	TGCAGCGTTTTGTGGGACAATTCCGGGGAGCTGTTTTTT
NA	TRBV5-1	TRBJ2-7	NA	CASSSPPGGGGSYEQYF	TGCGCCAGCAGCTCCCCCCCCGGCGGAGGCGGGTCCTACGAGCAGTACTTC
NA	TRBV25-1	TRBJ1-2	NA	CASSDPRDPYGYTF	TGTGCCAGCAGTGACCCCCGGGACCCCTATGGCTACACCTTC
NA	TRBV2	TRBJ2-3	NA	CASSEAGGSVDTQYF	TGTGCCAGCAGTGAAGCGGGGGGCAGTGTGGATACGCAGTATTTT
NA	TRBV28	TRBJ2-5	TRBD2	CAGGIAGTETQYF	TGTGCCGGAGGGATAGCGGGAACAGAGACCCAGTACTTC
NA	TRBV6-6	TRBJ2-3	NA	CASRWTVGADTQYF	TGTGCCAGCAGGTGGACGGTGGGGGCAGATACGCAGTATTTT
once	TRBV6-1	TRBJ2-5	TRBD2	CASSEGAWREGETQYF	TGTGCCAGCAGTGAAGGAGCTTGGCGGGAGGGGGAGACCCAGTACTTC
NA	TRBV9	TRBJ2-7	NA	CASSPAGTFSYEQYF	TGTGCCAGCAGCCCCGCCGGAACTTTCTCCTACGAGCAGTACTTC
NA	TRBV2	TRBJ2-1	TRBD2	CASREPNGRAGVMSSYNEQFF	TGTGCCAGCAGGGAGCCCAACGGTCGGGCGGGAGTTATGAGCTCCTACAATGAGCAGTTCTTC
NA	TRBV10-3	TRBJ2-3	NA	CAIRGGDTQYF	TGTGCCATCAGGGGCGGGGATACGCAGTATTTT
NA	TRBV10-1	TRBJ2-5	NA	CAPTRGEETQYF	TGCGCCCCCACCCGGGGCGAAGAGACCCAGTACTTC
NA	TRBV2	TRBJ1-2	NA	CASRPVRNYGYTF	TGTGCCAGCAGGCCCGTCCGCAACTATGGCTACACCTTC
NA	TRBV9	TRBJ1-5	NA	CASSVGVPSNQPQHF	TGTGCCAGCAGCGTAGGAGTTCCTAGCAATCAGCCCCAGCATTTT
NA	TRBV9	TRBJ2-5	TRBD1	CASSTGAQETQYF	TGTGCCAGCAGTACAGGGGCCCAAGAGACCCAGTACTTC
NA	TRBV18	TRBJ2-2	TRBD1	CASSPGQATNTGELFF	TGTGCCAGCTCTCCGGGACAGGCCACGAACACCGGGGAGCTGTTTTTT
NA	TRBV18	TRBJ1-2	NA	CASSPNRDGYNGYTF	TGTGCCAGCTCACCGAACCGGGACGGATACAATGGCTACACCTTC
NA	TRBV9	TRBJ2-7	TRBD1	CASSDRTGDHEQYF	TGTGCCAGCAGCGACCGGACAGGGGACCACGAGCAGTACTTC
NA	TRBV6-6	TRBJ1-2	NA	CASSYSGSANYGYTF	TGTGCCAGCAGTTACTCGGGCTCAGCTAACTATGGCTACACCTTC
NA	TRBV5-4	TRBJ2-2	NA	CASSLVRGGANTGELFF	TGTGCCAGCAGCTTGGTTCGGGGCGGAGCGAACACCGGGGAGCTGTTTTTT
NA	TRBV28	TRBJ1-1	NA	CASSFSQPMYATEAFF	TGTGCCAGCAGTTTTTCCCAACCAATGTATGCAACTGAAGCTTTCTTT
NA	TRBV15	TRBJ2-2	TRBD2	CATSRDVAGTNTGELFF	TGTGCCACCAGCAGAGATGTAGCGGGGACGAACACCGGGGAGCTGTTTTTT
NA	TRBV5-1	TRBJ1-1	NA	CASSLGVGEATEAFF	TGCGCCAGCAGCTTGGGTGTGGGGGAAGCCACTGAAGCTTTCTTT
NA	TRBV5-1	TRBJ2-7	TRBD2	CASSLLAGREQYF	TGCGCCAGCAGCCTCCTAGCGGGACGCGAGCAGTACTTC
NA	TRBV2	TRBJ1-2	TRBD1	CARHRDSPYGYTF	TGTGCCAGACACCGGGACAGCCCCTATGGCTACACCTTC
NA	TRBV18	TRBJ2-3	TRBD1	CASSRGQLGTDTQYF	TGTGCCAGCTCAAGGGGACAGTTGGGCACAGATACGCAGTATTTT
NA	TRBV12-2	TRBJ2-7	NA	CASRSPRTGTYEQYF	TGTGCAAGTCGCTCCCCAAGGACAGGCACCTACGAGCAGTACTTC
NA	TRBV9	TRBJ2-5	NA	CASSVDGQGQETQYF	TGTGCCAGCAGCGTAGATGGGCAGGGCCAAGAGACCCAGTACTTC
NA	TRBV30	TRBJ2-3	TRBD2	CAWSVPGLAGGRTDTQYF	TGTGCCTGGAGTGTCCCGGGACTAGCGGGAGGAAGAACAGATACGCAGTATTTT
few	TRBV19	TRBJ1-2	NA	CASSTGPNYGYTF	TGTGCCAGTAGTACAGGACCTAACTATGGCTACACCTTC
NA	TRBV6-1	TRBJ1-1	NA	CASSVRDTRTEAFF	TGTGCCAGCAGTGTCCGGGACACGCGCACTGAAGCTTTCTTT
NA	TRBV21-1	TRBJ1-3	NA	CASSKGHTGNTIYF	TGTGCCAGCAGCAAAGGTCACACTGGAAACACCATATATTTT
NA	TRBV5-1	TRBJ2-2	TRBD2	CASILVPGGNTGELFF	TGCGCCAGCATCCTCGTCCCGGGAGGGAACACCGGGGAGCTGTTTTTT
NA	TRBV6-5	TRBJ1-5	NA	CASSRDPGASQPQHF	TGTGCCAGCAGTAGGGACCCGGGGGCGTCTCAGCCCCAGCATTTT
NA	TRBV7-3	TRBJ2-2	NA	CASSLIARTGELFF	TGTGCCAGCAGCTTAATTGCCCGGACCGGGGAGCTGTTTTTT
NA	TRBV28	TRBJ1-3	NA	CASSSGGGSGNTIYF	TGTGCCAGCAGTTCGGGGGGTGGGTCTGGAAACACCATATATTTT
NA	TRBV5-4	TRBJ1-1	NA	CASSLDSVSEAFF	TGTGCCAGCAGCTTGGATTCGGTCTCTGAAGCTTTCTTT
NA	TRBV5-8	TRBJ2-3	NA	CASSTGIAQDTQYF	TGTGCCAGCAGCACCGGGATAGCCCAAGATACGCAGTATTTT
NA	TRBV7-2	TRBJ1-5	NA	CASSPRGNQPQHF	TGTGCCAGCAGCCCACGAGGGAACCAGCCCCAGCATTTT
NA	TRBV2	TRBJ2-3	TRBD2	CASSGLAGRADTQYF	TGTGCCAGCAGTGGACTAGCGGGAAGGGCAGATACGCAGTATTTT
NA	TRBV7-6	TRBJ1-1	NA	CASSLDRRGGAFF	TGTGCCAGCAGCTTAGACAGGCGAGGGGGAGCTTTCTTT
NA	TRBV4-3	TRBJ1-5	NA	CASSQEYGRPSQPQHF	TGCGCCAGCAGCCAAGAGTACGGCCGACCAAGCCAGCCCCAGCATTTT
NA	TRBV11-3	TRBJ2-5	NA	CASSLGRQETQYF	TGTGCCAGCAGTCTGGGCAGGCAAGAGACCCAGTACTTC
NA	TRBV5-1	TRBJ1-3	TRBD1	CASSFGDRGSGNTIYF	TGCGCCAGCAGCTTTGGGGACAGGGGGTCTGGAAACACCATATATTTT
NA	TRBV28	TRBJ2-7	TRBD1	CASWGDRLGGREQYF	TGTGCCAGTTGGGGGGACAGGCTAGGAGGGCGCGAGCAGTACTTC
NA	TRBV2	TRBJ2-7	TRBD2	CASSVGGASAYEQYF	TGTGCCAGCAGTGTGGGAGGGGCTTCTGCCTACGAGCAGTACTTC
NA	TRBV27	TRBJ2-7	NA	CASSLGGAYSYEQYF	TGTGCCAGCAGTTTGGGGGGGGCCTACTCCTACGAGCAGTACTTC
NA	TRBV6-5	TRBJ2-5	TRBD2	CASSYPSSGQETQYF	TGTGCCAGCAGTTACCCCTCTAGCGGCCAAGAGACCCAGTACTTC